This T cell receptor beta chain came from a study of a mutant IDH1 vaccine in newly diagnosed glioma. Study-wide results and caveats: Whatever changes occurred in top peripheral T cell clonotypes seemed unrelated to pseudoprogression.

From germline, CDR1 is SGHRS and CDR2 YFSETQ. CDR3 length: 15 residues. With V trimmed by 2 bases and J by 3 bases, 4 bases remained unmatched. Note on this clone: Antigen unknown.

Described time point: week 5, during vaccination. All doses held 300 ug of mutant IDH1 20-mer peptide, with topical imiquimod. The data were produced by immunoSEQ multiplex PCR, yet TCRdb's version contains in-frame clones alone and is incomplete. The sample carries tens of thousands of clones, over 75% recorded once. Sequences were derived from PBMCs, sampled from a glioma patient whose treatment included an IDH1 peptide vaccine. The chain employs TRBV5-1 and TRBJ2-3, with 9 bases identical to TRBD1. This TCR was recovered from a woman aged 45-65 years with glioma. CDR3 loop: CASSFRTGETDTQYF. The CDR3 DNA is TGCGCCAGCAGCTTTAGGACAGGGGAGACAGATACGCAGTATTTT.